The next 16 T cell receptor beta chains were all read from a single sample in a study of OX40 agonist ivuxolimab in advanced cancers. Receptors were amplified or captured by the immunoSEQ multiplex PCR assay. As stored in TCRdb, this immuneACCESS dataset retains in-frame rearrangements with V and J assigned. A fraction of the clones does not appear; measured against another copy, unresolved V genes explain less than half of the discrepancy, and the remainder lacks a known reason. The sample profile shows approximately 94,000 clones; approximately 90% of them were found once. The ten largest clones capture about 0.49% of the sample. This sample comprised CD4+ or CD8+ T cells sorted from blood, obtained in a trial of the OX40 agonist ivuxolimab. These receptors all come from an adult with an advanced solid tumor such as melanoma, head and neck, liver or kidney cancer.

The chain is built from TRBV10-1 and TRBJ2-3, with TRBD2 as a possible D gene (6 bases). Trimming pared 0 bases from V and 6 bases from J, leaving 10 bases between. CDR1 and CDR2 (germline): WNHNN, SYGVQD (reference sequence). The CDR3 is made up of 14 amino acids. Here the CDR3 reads CASSESGRDDTQYF. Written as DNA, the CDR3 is TGCGCCAGCAGTGAGTCGGGGCGGGACGATACGCAGTATTTT.

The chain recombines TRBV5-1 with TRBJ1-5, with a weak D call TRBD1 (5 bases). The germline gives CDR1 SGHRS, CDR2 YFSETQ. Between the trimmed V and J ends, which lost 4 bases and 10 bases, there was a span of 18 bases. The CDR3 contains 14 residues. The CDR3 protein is CASSPEGRNGPQHF. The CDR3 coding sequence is TGCGCCAGCAGCCCCGAGGGGAGAAATGGTCCCCAGCATTTT. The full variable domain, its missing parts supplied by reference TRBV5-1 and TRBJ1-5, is KAGVTQTPRYLIKTRGQQVTLSCSPISGHRSVSWYQQTPGQGLQFLFEYFSETQRNKGNFPGRFSGRQFSNSRSEMNVSTLELGDSALYLCASSPEGRNGPQHFGDGTRLSIL.

The CDR3 DNA sequence: TGTGCCAGCAGCCCGGGACAGGGAGAGAGCTACACCTTC. Residues: CASSPGQGESYTF. This sequence joins TRBV7-6 and TRBJ1-2, with 9 nucleotides matching TRBD1. Germline-derived CDR1 and CDR2 are SGHVS and FNYEAQ. The V gene end was trimmed by 5 bases and the J gene end by 9 bases; junction bases not matched to a gene: 7. CDR3 length equals 13 residues.

The CDR3 region has the DNA TGCGCCAGCAGCTTGGGTTTAAAGCGACAATTACAAGAGACCCAGTACTTC. This codes for CASSLGLKRQLQETQYF. The rearrangement links TRBV5-1 to TRBJ2-5, with D uncertain. V was cut by 0 bases and J by 2 bases, with 17 bases left in between. Germline V gene lookup returns CDR1 SGHRS and CDR2 YFSETQ. The CDR3 has 17 residues.

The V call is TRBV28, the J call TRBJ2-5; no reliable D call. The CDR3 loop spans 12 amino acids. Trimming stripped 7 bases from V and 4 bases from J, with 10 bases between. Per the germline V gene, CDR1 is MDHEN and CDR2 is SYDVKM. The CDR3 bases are TGTGCCAGCACCACCCTAGTAGAGACCCAGTACTTC. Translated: CASTTLVETQYF.

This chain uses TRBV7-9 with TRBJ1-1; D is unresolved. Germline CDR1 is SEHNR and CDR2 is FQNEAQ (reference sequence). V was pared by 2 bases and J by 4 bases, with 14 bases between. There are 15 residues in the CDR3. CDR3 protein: CASSLSTVRSTEAFF. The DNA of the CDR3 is TGTGCCAGCAGCTTAAGTACGGTTAGGAGCACTGAAGCTTTCTTT.

The DNA for the CDR3 is TGTGCCAGCAGCCTCCGACTAGCGAATTTTTACGAGCAGTACTTC. As protein: CASSLRLANFYEQYF. The chain combines TRBV4-2 with TRBJ2-7; 8 bases fit TRBD2. The germline V gene has CDR1 LGHNA and CDR2 YNFKEQ. This CDR3 spans 15 amino acids. V lost 4 bases, J lost 4 bases, and 9 bases stayed unmatched.

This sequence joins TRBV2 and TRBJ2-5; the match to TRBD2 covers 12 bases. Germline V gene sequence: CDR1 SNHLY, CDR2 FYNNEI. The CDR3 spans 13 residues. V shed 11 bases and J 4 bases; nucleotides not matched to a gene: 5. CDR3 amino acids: CAGGLAGPETQYF. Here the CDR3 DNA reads TGTGCCGGCGGACTAGCGGGACCAGAGACCCAGTACTTC.

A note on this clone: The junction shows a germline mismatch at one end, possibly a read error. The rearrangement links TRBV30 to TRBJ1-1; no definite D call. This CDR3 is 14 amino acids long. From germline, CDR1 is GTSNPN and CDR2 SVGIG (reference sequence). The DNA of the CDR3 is TGTGCCTGGAGTGTAGGAGGTGCGGCGCGAAGCTCGATCTTT. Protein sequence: CAWSVGGAARSSIF. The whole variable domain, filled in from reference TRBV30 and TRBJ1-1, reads SQTIHQWPATLVQPVGSPLSLECTVEGTSNPNLYWYRQAAGRGLQLLFYSVGIGQISSEVPQNLSASRPQDRQFILSSKKLLLSDSGFYLCAWSVGGAARSSIFGQGTRLTVV.

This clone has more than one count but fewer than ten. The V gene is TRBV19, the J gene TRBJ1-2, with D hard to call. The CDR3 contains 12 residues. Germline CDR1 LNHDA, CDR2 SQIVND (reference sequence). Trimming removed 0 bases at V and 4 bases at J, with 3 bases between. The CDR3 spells CASSIETYGYTF. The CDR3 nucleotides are TGTGCCAGTAGTATAGAGACCTATGGCTACACCTTC.

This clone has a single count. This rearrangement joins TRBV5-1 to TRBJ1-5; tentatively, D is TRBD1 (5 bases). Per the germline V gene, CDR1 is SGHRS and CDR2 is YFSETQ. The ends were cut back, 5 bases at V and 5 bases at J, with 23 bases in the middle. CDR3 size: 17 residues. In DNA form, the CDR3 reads TGCGCCAGCAGTCCCGGGGGAGGGAGGGGAAGGGATCAGCCCCAGCATTTT. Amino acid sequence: CASSPGGGRGRDQPQHF.

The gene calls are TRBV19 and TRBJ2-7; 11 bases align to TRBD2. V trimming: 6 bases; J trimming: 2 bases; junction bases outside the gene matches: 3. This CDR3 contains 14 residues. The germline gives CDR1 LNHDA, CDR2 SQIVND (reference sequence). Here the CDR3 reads CASSRLAGTYEQYF. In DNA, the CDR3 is TGTGCCAGTAGCAGACTAGCGGGGACCTACGAGCAGTACTTC.

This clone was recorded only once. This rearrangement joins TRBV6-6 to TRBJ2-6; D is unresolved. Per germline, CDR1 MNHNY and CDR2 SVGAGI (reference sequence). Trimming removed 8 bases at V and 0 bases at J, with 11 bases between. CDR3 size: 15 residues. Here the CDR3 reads CASFPQSSGANVLTF. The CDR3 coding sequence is TGTGCCAGCTTTCCTCAGAGCTCTGGGGCCAACGTCCTGACTTTC.

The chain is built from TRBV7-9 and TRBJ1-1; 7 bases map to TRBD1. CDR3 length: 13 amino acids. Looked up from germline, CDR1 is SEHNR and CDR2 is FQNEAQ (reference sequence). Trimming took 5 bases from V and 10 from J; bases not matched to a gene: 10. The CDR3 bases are TGTGCCAGCAGCCTCCAGGAGGGGGCAGGAGCTTTCTTT. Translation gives CASSLQEGAGAFF.

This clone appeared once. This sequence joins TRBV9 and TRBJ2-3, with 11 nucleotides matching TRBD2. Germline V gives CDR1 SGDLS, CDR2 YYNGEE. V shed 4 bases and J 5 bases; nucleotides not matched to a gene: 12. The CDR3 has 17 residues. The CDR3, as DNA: TGTGCCAGCAGCAGGCTAGCGGGAGGATCCCCTGGAGATACGCAGTATTTT. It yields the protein CASSRLAGGSPGDTQYF.

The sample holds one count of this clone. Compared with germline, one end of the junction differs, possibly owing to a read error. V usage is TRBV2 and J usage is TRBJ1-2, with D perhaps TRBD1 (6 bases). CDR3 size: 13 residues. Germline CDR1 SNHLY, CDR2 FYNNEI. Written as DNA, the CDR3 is TGTGCCAGCACCATATCCCTCTTGGACAGTCCTCCCTTC. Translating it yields CASTISLLDSPPF.